Below, 18 T cell receptor beta chains from the same sample are listed, as sequenced in a study of blood T cell repertoires in COVID-19. Only in-frame clones appear in the TCRdb table, and some are missing; sequencing was by immunoSEQ multiplex PCR. The sample lists tens of thousands of clones, roughly 87% seen once, with around 5.8% in the top ten. Sequencing was performed on peripheral blood. Every receptor here comes from a woman aged 50 to 60 with acute or convalescent COVID-19.

This chain connects TRBV30 to TRBJ1-1, with 9 bases fitting TRBD1. CDR3 length: 13 residues. The V and J ends lost 1 base and 6 bases, in that order; junction bases with no gene match: 3. Germline V gives CDR1 GTSNPN, CDR2 SVGIG (reference sequence). CDR3 amino acids: CAWSAGTGPEAFF. CDR3 sequence (DNA): TGTGCCTGGAGTGCAGGGACAGGGCCTGAAGCTTTCTTT.

The V call is TRBV9, the J call TRBJ1-5; possible D gene TRBD1, 5 bases. Germline V lookup: CDR1 SGDLS, CDR2 YYNGEE. The germline V and J ends were trimmed by 4 bases and 5 bases, with 16 bases remaining between them. The CDR3 is 15 amino acids. The DNA of the CDR3 is TGTGCCAGCAGCCCCCGGTGGGGGGGAGATCAGCCCCAGCATTTT. Its protein is CASSPRWGGDQPQHF.

The chain recombines TRBV11-3 with TRBJ2-1, with 10 bases identical to TRBD2. V lost 5 bases to trimming and J lost 2 bases; unmatched junction nucleotides: 6. CDR1 SGHNT and CDR2 YENEEA come from the germline V gene. The CDR3 is 16 amino acids. This CDR3 reads CASSLSGRSPYNEQFF. In nucleotides, the CDR3 is TGTGCCAGCAGCCTTAGCGGGAGGTCCCCCTACAATGAGCAGTTCTTC.

The chain is built from TRBV7-9 and TRBJ1-2; no reliable D call. Germline V gene sequence: CDR1 SEHNR, CDR2 FQNEAQ (reference sequence). The CDR3 loop spans 13 amino acids. V was shortened by 4 bases and J by 8 bases, with 14 bases between the two germline ends. The CDR3 loop reads CASSSREASGYTF. Written as DNA, the CDR3 is TGTGCCAGCAGCTCCCGGGAAGCATCCGGCTACACCTTC.

V is TRBV18 and J is TRBJ2-1; D perhaps matches TRBD1 (6 bases). Germline-derived CDR1 and CDR2 are KGHSH and LQKENI. The CDR3 is 14 residues long. V lost 4 bases, J lost 5 bases, and 12 bases lay in between. CDR3 in amino acids: CASSLGAFNNEQFF. In nucleotides, the CDR3 is TGTGCCAGCTCACTGGGGGCTTTTAACAATGAGCAGTTCTTC.

This chain joins TRBV24-1 and TRBJ2-1; 10 positions agree with TRBD1. V lost 5 bases to trimming and J lost 7 bases; unmatched junction nucleotides: 13. The CDR3 has 17 amino acids. Germline V gene data show CDR1 as KGHDR and CDR2 as SFDVKD. The CDR3 loop is CATSGGWDRGGGNEQFF. For the CDR3, the DNA is TGTGCCACCAGTGGGGGGTGGGACAGGGGCGGGGGAAATGAGCAGTTCTTC.

The rearrangement links TRBV5-1 to TRBJ1-4, with D possibly TRBD1 on 6 matching bases. CDR1 is SGHRS, CDR2 YFSETQ, per germline. Trimming shortened V by 3 bases and J by 3 bases, and 12 bases separated the two germline ends. The CDR3 spans 15 residues. The CDR3 DNA follows: TGCGCCAGCAGCTCGAGGGGGGGCGCTAATGAAAAACTGTTTTTT. It specifies CASSSRGGANEKLFF.

The V and J genes are TRBV29-1 and TRBJ1-2; TRBD1 is a possible D gene (5 bases). The CDR3 length is 15 residues. The V gene lost 4 bases and the J gene lost 0 bases, with 15 bases spanning the gap. Germline V gene sequence: CDR1 SQVTM, CDR2 ANQGSEA. DNA of the CDR3: TGCAGCGTTGTAGAGGGGCGCGGCTCTAACTATGGCTACACCTTC. Its translation: CSVVEGRGSNYGYTF. The whole variable domain, filled in from reference TRBV29-1 and TRBJ1-2, reads SAVISQKPSRDICQRGTSLTIQCQVDSQVTMMFWYRQQPGQSLTLIATANQGSEATYESGFVIDKFPISRPNLTFSTLTVSNMSPEDSSIYLCSVVEGRGSNYGYTFGSGTRLTVV.

The chain joins TRBV7-2 to TRBJ1-5; D remains ambiguous. Germline CDR1 SGHTA, CDR2 FQGNSA. The CDR3 runs to 14 residues. V gave up 4 bases and J gave up 4 bases, with 11 bases separating them. This CDR3 reads CASSSRQGNQPQHF. Here the CDR3 DNA reads TGTGCCAGCAGCTCTCGACAAGGAAATCAGCCCCAGCATTTT.

The chain uses TRBV11-2 and TRBJ2-7, with 9 positions matching TRBD2. The V segment lost 3 bases and the J segment 4 bases; nucleotides outside the gene matches: 7. The V gene's germline CDR1 is SGHAT and CDR2 FQNNGV. The CDR3 is made up of 15 amino acids. The CDR3 bases are TGTGCCAGCAGCTTGCGGGAGGGCCCTCGGTACGAGCAGTACTTC. Protein sequence: CASSLREGPRYEQYF.

The chain links TRBV18 to TRBJ2-7, with 10 nucleotides matching TRBD1. Per the germline V gene, CDR1 is KGHSH and CDR2 is LQKENI. V shed 3 bases, J shed 2 bases, and the junction held 4 bases outside the gene matches. The CDR3 contains 15 residues. The CDR3 DNA reads TGTGCCAGCTCACCCGCGGGGACAGGGGCCTACGAGCAGTACTTC. Its translation is CASSPAGTGAYEQYF.

The chain is built from TRBV11-2 and TRBJ2-1; 14 nucleotides match TRBD2. Trimming took 6 bases from V and 8 from J; bases not matched to a gene: 6. The CDR3 runs 15 residues. The V gene's germline CDR1 is SGHAT and CDR2 FQNNGV. This CDR3 reads CASSSGTSGSDEQFF. The CDR3 nucleotides are TGTGCCAGCAGTTCAGGGACTAGCGGGAGTGATGAGCAGTTCTTC.

The chain combines TRBV12-3 or TRBV12-4 with TRBJ1-1; TRBD1 is a possible D gene (6 bases). Trimming took 6 bases from V and 8 from J, leaving 16 bases between them. The CDR3 has 13 amino acids. CDR3 nucleotide sequence: TGTGCCAGCAGCGCACCAGGGGTCTGGGAAGCTTTCTTT. It translates to CASSAPGVWEAFF.

V and J are TRBV7-9 and TRBJ2-2; 10 nucleotides line up with TRBD2. V lost 3 bases, J lost 4 bases, and 5 bases stayed unmatched. The germline CDR1 and CDR2 sequences are SEHNR and FQNEAQ (reference sequence). The CDR3 is 16 residues long. The CDR3 sequence is CASSLLAGGITGELFF. Here the CDR3 DNA reads TGTGCCAGCAGCTTGTTAGCGGGGGGTATCACCGGGGAGCTGTTTTTT.

This clone was recorded once. The chain combines TRBV7-2 with TRBJ2-1; 7 bases line up with TRBD1. Per germline, CDR1 SGHTA and CDR2 FQGNSA. V shed 2 bases, J shed 5 bases, and the junction held 6 bases outside the gene matches. CDR3 length: 15 residues. The CDR3 here is CASSLRGGLNNEQFF. DNA of the CDR3: TGTGCCAGCAGCTTAAGAGGGGGCTTAAACAATGAGCAGTTCTTC.

A single count supports this clone. This chain links TRBV5-5 with TRBJ2-1; D remains ambiguous. The CDR3 runs to 13 residues. V lost 3 bases to trimming and J lost 2 bases, with 6 bases between them. The germline V gene has CDR1 SGHKS and CDR2 YYEKEE (reference sequence). The CDR3 DNA is TGTGCCAGCAGCTCCCCAGCCTACAATGAGCAGTTCTTC. It translates to CASSSPAYNEQFF.

The J gene is TRBJ1-1, the V gene TRBV5-6; D unclear. This CDR3 is built from 15 residues. CDR1 is SGHDT, CDR2 YYEEEE, per germline. Trimming cost V 5 bases and J 3 bases, with 17 bases left between them. The CDR3 DNA reads TGTGCCAGCAGACCTACTGGATCGGGGTACACTGAAGCTTTCTTT. The encoded protein is CASRPTGSGYTEAFF.

V gene TRBV4-1 combines with J gene TRBJ2-3; no clear D. Germline V gives CDR1 MGHRA, CDR2 YSYEKL. This CDR3 comprises 14 residues. V gave up 1 base and J gave up 3 bases, with 8 bases separating them. DNA for the CDR3: TGCGCCAGCAGCCAAGCCAGAGGAACAGATACGCAGTATTTT. Translation: CASSQARGTDTQYF.